Listed below are T cell receptor beta chains from one sample, sequenced in a study of blood T cells in healthy people across ages. TCRdb fed the 5' RACE reads into MiXCR, producing one record per CDR3 protein. This sample has under 750,000 distinct CDR3 sequences, with around half found just once. The sample comprised blood. These receptors all stem from a man older than 75 in good health. The CDR3 runs from the conserved cysteine through the conserved F or W. The D gene is left open where the match is weak. Only part of the rows carry a size: once, few, many, or a class if the clone is expanded.

TRBD2	13	TRBV5-1	TRBJ2-7	.	TGTGCCAGCAGCGGGGCAGGGAGGTCCGAGCAGTACTTC	CASSGAGRSEQYF
.	11	TRBV27	TRBJ1-1	few	TGTGCCACCCAGGGTAGCACTGAAGCTTTCTTT	CATQGSTEAFF
.	14	TRBV6-6	TRBJ1-2	many	TGTGCCAGCAGTTACTACGAATACGCGGATGGCTACACCTTC	CASSYYEYADGYTF
.	15	TRBV30	TRBJ2-1	many	TGTGCCTGGAGTGTACCCTGGAATGGCGGCAATGAGCAGTTCTTC	CAWSVPWNGGNEQFF
.	15	TRBV7-2	TRBJ1-2	.	TGTGCCAGCAGCTCTACACCGGGGGCGAACTATCGCTACACCTTC	CASSSTPGANYRYTF
.	15	TRBV20-1	TRBJ2-1	.	TGCAGTGCTAGGGGGCCAGCGGTCTCCTACAATGAGCAGTTCTTC	CSARGPAVSYNEQFF
TRBD2	15	TRBV11-2	TRBJ2-7	few	TGTGCCAGCAGCACCCTACCGGGAGGGTCCTACGAGCAGTACTTC	CASSTLPGGSYEQYF
.	13	TRBV7-2	TRBJ2-7	.	TGTGCCAGCAGGGGCAGGTTTACCTACGAGCAGTACTTC	CASRGRFTYEQYF
TRBD2	14	TRBV20-1	TRBJ2-4	.	TGCAGTGCCCACCCCTGGGCTAGCGGAAACATTCAGTACTTC	CSAHPWASGNIQYF
TRBD2	16	TRBV7-2	TRBJ2-1	.	TGTGCCAGCAGCATAGAGGGGACTAGCGGCTACAATGAGCAGTTCTTC	CASSIEGTSGYNEQFF